The clone carrying this T cell receptor (beta chain) was detected once. Its specificity is unknown. This sample was included in a study of cytomegalovirus exposure and HLA in healthy donors. Germline CDR1 is LNHNV and CDR2 is YYDKDF (reference sequence). V was cut by 3 bases and J by 1 base, with 7 bases left in between. CDR3 size: 14 residues. The PCR made use of 60 Vbeta and 13 Jbeta primers. Sequenced by immunoSEQ multiplex PCR; TCRdb stores in-frame clones only, minus some. The sample shows around 120,000 clones, under 85% of them seen only once. Study findings and constraints: CMV serostatus alone was available as immune exposure information.

The sample was PBMCs. The chain is built from TRBV15 and TRBJ1-5; TRBD1 might be the D (5 bases). The source of this sequence is a woman aged 50 to 65 in good health and CMV-seropositive. CDR3 sequence reads: CATSRGRSNQPQHF. The CDR3 DNA is TGTGCCACCAGCAGGGGGCGAAGCAATCAGCCCCAGCATTTT. Drawing the rest from reference TRBV15 and TRBJ1-5, the complete variable domain is DAMVIQNPRYQVTQFGKPVTLSCSQTLNHNVMYWYQQKSSQAPKLLFHYYDKDFNNEADTPDNFQSRRPNTSFCFLDIRSPGLGDTAMYLCATSRGRSNQPQHFGDGTRLSIL.